A single sample is the source of the 32 T cell receptor beta chains below, sequenced in a study of cytomegalovirus exposure and HLA in healthy donors. Produced via immunoSEQ multiplex PCR; TCRdb's table is partial and in-frame only. Of 100,000 to 150,000 clones listed, around 90% are singletons. The source material was PBMCs. The receptors were sampled from a woman aged 18-29 years in good health and CMV-seronegative.

The V call is TRBV7-9, the J call TRBJ2-1; D remains ambiguous. Trimming removed 5 bases from V and 6 bases from J, with 17 bases in between. Germline CDR1 and CDR2: SEHNR and FQNEAQ (reference sequence). The CDR3 is 15 residues long. The DNA of the CDR3 is TGTGCCAGCAGCCCACCCCCGCGGATGGGCAATGAGCAGTTCTTC. Its protein is CASSPPPRMGNEQFF. Full variable domain (rest looked up from reference TRBV7-9 and TRBJ2-1): DTGVSQNPRHKITKRGQNVTFRCDPISEHNRLYWYRQTLGQGPEFLTYFQNEAQLEKSRLLSDRFSAERPKGSFSTLEIQRTEQGDSAMYLCASSPPPRMGNEQFFGPGTRLTVL.

The CDR3: CATSSPVHRAGSYNEQFF. DNA of the CDR3: TGTGCCACCAGCAGCCCTGTCCACAGGGCAGGGTCCTACAATGAGCAGTTCTTC. The rearrangement uses TRBV15 and TRBJ2-1; perhaps TRBD1 as D (6 bases). Trimming stripped 3 bases from V and 1 base from J, with 19 bases between. Germline CDR1 reads LNHNV; CDR2 reads YYDKDF (reference sequence). The CDR3 is made up of 18 amino acids.

This chain links TRBV29-1 with TRBJ2-7, with 12 bases fitting TRBD1. Germline values: CDR1 SQVTM, CDR2 ANQGSEA. J lost 5 bases, V lost 4 bases, and 3 bases had no gene match. CDR3 length: 13 residues. The CDR3 loop reads CSVVGTGGDEQYF. The CDR3 region has the DNA TGCAGCGTTGTAGGGACAGGGGGCGACGAGCAGTACTTC.

The V and J genes are TRBV2 and TRBJ1-1; maybe TRBD1 (6 bases). Trimming stripped 3 bases from V and 0 bases from J, with 11 bases between. Germline loops: CDR1 SNHLY, CDR2 FYNNEI. CDR3 length: 15 amino acids. The CDR3 here is CASSDQGGVNTEAFF. The CDR3 DNA is TGTGCCAGCAGTGACCAAGGGGGGGTGAACACTGAAGCTTTCTTT.

J is TRBJ2-5 and V is TRBV5-1; D is unclear. Germline values: CDR1 SGHRS, CDR2 YFSETQ. This CDR3 region has 14 residues. Trimming pared 4 bases from V and 1 base from J, leaving 11 bases between. The CDR3 here is CASSTPGSQETQYF. The CDR3 DNA follows: TGCGCCAGCAGCACTCCGGGTTCCCAAGAGACCCAGTACTTC.

This clone is a singleton in its sample. The chain links TRBV19 to TRBJ1-4, with 8 bases identical to TRBD1. The junction had 13 bases not matched to a gene; V was cut back by 8 bases and J by 8 bases. CDR1 and CDR2 from the germline V gene are LNHDA and SQIVND (reference sequence). This CDR3 is 15 amino acids long. CDR3: CASSESGGEGEKLFF. The CDR3 DNA sequence: TGTGCCAGTTCTGAATCAGGGGGCGAGGGAGAAAAACTGTTTTTT. Full variable domain (missing parts from reference TRBV19 and TRBJ1-4): DGGITQSPKYLFRKEGQNVTLSCEQNLNHDAMYWYRQDPGQGLRLIYYSQIVNDFQKGDIAEGYSVSREKKESFPLTVTSAQKNPTAFYLCASSESGGEGEKLFFGSGTQLSVL.

The CDR3 loop is CAIRSRVGEQYF. In nucleotides, the CDR3 is TGTGCCATCAGGAGCCGGGTAGGCGAGCAGTACTTC. This chain joins TRBV10-3 and TRBJ2-7; D ambiguous. This CDR3 is 12 amino acids long. CDR1 is ENHRY and CDR2 is SYGVKD in the germline V gene. V was pared by 6 bases and J by 6 bases, with 12 bases between.

The chain is built from TRBV4-1 and TRBJ2-3; D not certain. This CDR3 spans 13 amino acids. The germline gives CDR1 MGHRA, CDR2 YSYEKL. Trimming pared 9 bases from V and 2 bases from J, leaving 12 bases between. The chain's CDR3 is CASRGRNTDTQYF. The CDR3 coding sequence is TGCGCCAGTAGAGGTCGGAACACAGATACGCAGTATTTT.

This sequence joins TRBV6-1 and TRBJ1-1; 8 bases map to TRBD1. Germline CDR1 and CDR2: MNHNS and SASEGT. The CDR3 runs 15 residues. After removal of 7 bases from V and 1 base from J, the junction contained 8 bases not matched to a gene. The CDR3 bases are TGTGCCAGCATTGATCAGGGACAGGCGAACACTGAAGCTTTCTTT. Translating gives CASIDQGQANTEAFF.

This sequence joins TRBV7-2 and TRBJ1-2, with D possibly matching TRBD1 (5 bases). The germline V and J ends were trimmed by 1 base and 1 base, with 10 bases remaining between them. Germline V CDR1 and CDR2: SGHTA, FQGNSA. This CDR3 contains 15 residues. CDR3: CASSLGPGRNYGYTF. CDR3 DNA sequence: TGTGCCAGCAGCTTAGGCCCAGGGCGTAACTATGGCTACACCTTC.

The CDR3 nucleotides are TGTGCCAGCAGCCAATACGGACAGGGTTGGACCGGGGAGCTGTTTTTT. This codes for CASSQYGQGWTGELFF. J is TRBJ2-2 and V is TRBV4-2; the match to TRBD1 covers 8 bases. V lost 2 bases to trimming and J lost 5 bases; unmatched junction nucleotides: 7. Germline values: CDR1 LGHNA, CDR2 YNFKEQ. CDR3 length: 16 amino acids.

In its sample, this clone was seen once. This sequence joins TRBV7-2 and TRBJ1-2; TRBD1 aligns across 7 bases. The CDR3 has 16 amino acids. Trimming cost V 5 bases and J 1 base; bases outside gene matches: 10. CDR1 is SGHTA, CDR2 FQGNSA, per germline. The CDR3 protein is CASSRPGTDINYGYTF. In DNA, the CDR3 is TGTGCCAGCAGCCGGCCAGGGACAGATATTAACTATGGCTACACCTTC.

This chain uses TRBV7-6 with TRBJ2-5, with 8 bases that match TRBD1. Trimming removed 6 bases from V and 4 bases from J; junction bases left unmatched: 13. The CDR3 has 16 amino acids. Per germline, CDR1 SGHVS and CDR2 FNYEAQ. In nucleotides, the CDR3 is TGTGCCAGCAGTCGCCCGGCCGGACAGGGTATAGAGACCCAGTACTTC. Translation gives CASSRPAGQGIETQYF. Filled out from reference TRBV7-6 and TRBJ2-5, the complete variable domain reads GAGVSQSPRYKVTKRGQDVALRCDPISGHVSLYWYRQALGQGPEFLTYFNYEAQQDKSGLPNDRFSAERPEGSISTLTIQRTEQRDSAMYRCASSRPAGQGIETQYFGPGTRLLVL.

CDR3 amino acids: CASSFMGQGGETQYF. The DNA for the CDR3 is TGTGCCAGCAGTTTTATGGGCCAGGGAGGAGAGACCCAGTACTTC. V gene TRBV28 combines with J gene TRBJ2-5; perhaps TRBD2 as D (6 bases). CDR3 length: 15 amino acids. Germline V gene lookup returns CDR1 MDHEN and CDR2 SYDVKM. The germline V and J ends were trimmed by 3 bases and 4 bases, with 15 bases remaining between them.

This clone was observed a single time. The genes are TRBV13 and TRBJ2-1; 9 nucleotides match TRBD2. From germline, CDR1 is PRHDT and CDR2 FYEKMQ (reference sequence). CDR3 length equals 14 residues. With V trimmed by 5 bases and J by 9 bases, 8 bases remained unmatched. Here the CDR3 DNA reads TGTGCCAGCAGCCAAATAGCGGGAGTGCTTGAGCAGTTCTTC. It codes for CASSQIAGVLEQFF.

J is TRBJ2-3 and V is TRBV4-1; TRBD2 matches at 9 bases. Germline V gene sequence: CDR1 MGHRA, CDR2 YSYEKL. CDR3 length: 16 residues. Trimming removed 0 bases from V and 4 bases from J; junction bases left unmatched: 5. Written as DNA, the CDR3 is TGCGCCAGCAGCCAAGAAGCGGGAGGAAGGGCAGATACGCAGTATTTT. Protein product: CASSQEAGGRADTQYF.

As DNA, the CDR3 is TGTGCCAGCAGCCAAGATGGCTTCTATGGCTACACCTTC. Encoded protein: CASSQDGFYGYTF. This chain connects TRBV4-2 to TRBJ1-2; no clear D gene. Trimming took 0 bases from V and 4 from J, leaving 6 bases between them. Per the germline V gene, CDR1 is LGHNA and CDR2 is YNFKEQ. This CDR3 has 13 residues.

The chain recombines TRBV5-1 with TRBJ1-2, with 9 positions matching TRBD1. Unmatched junction bases numbered 3, after V lost 4 bases and J lost 2 bases. Per germline, CDR1 SGHRS and CDR2 YFSETQ. CDR3 length equals 14 residues. In DNA, the CDR3 is TGCGCCAGCAGCCAGGGACAGGGCAACTATGGCTACACCTTC. It yields the protein CASSQGQGNYGYTF.

This clone was counted between two and nine times. The CDR3 loop is CASSLGTRGVGPQHF. For the CDR3, the DNA is TGTGCCAGCAGTCTCGGGACACGGGGGGTCGGCCCCCAGCATTTT. This chain uses TRBV2 with TRBJ1-5; TRBD1 is a possible D gene (6 bases). Germline-derived CDR1 and CDR2 are SNHLY and FYNNEI. The CDR3 length is 15 residues. V lost 5 bases and J 10 bases, leaving 21 bases between the germline ends.

The gene calls are TRBV6-1 and TRBJ1-4; 8 bases fit TRBD1. CDR3 length equals 15 residues. The junction had 2 bases not matched to a gene; V was cut back by 2 bases and J by 3 bases. Germline lookup yields CDR1 MNHNS and CDR2 SASEGT. Written as DNA, the CDR3 is TGTGCCAGCAGTGAACCAGGGGGCCCTAATGAAAAACTGTTTTTT. This gives the protein CASSEPGGPNEKLFF.

This clone was detected a few times. This rearrangement joins TRBV7-9 to TRBJ1-5; TRBD1 is a possible D gene (5 bases). The CDR3 extends over 14 amino acids. CDR1 and CDR2 (germline): SEHNR, FQNEAQ (reference sequence). V dropped 3 bases and J dropped 4 bases, with 10 bases sitting between them. Here the CDR3 reads CASSFERGNQPQHF. The CDR3 DNA follows: TGTGCCAGCAGCTTTGAAAGGGGAAATCAGCCCCAGCATTTT.

This chain uses TRBV29-1 with TRBJ1-2, with 9 bases identical to TRBD1. The V gene end was trimmed by 2 bases and the J gene end by 4 bases; junction bases not matched to a gene: 8. Per germline, CDR1 SQVTM and CDR2 ANQGSEA. The length of the CDR3 is 15 residues. In nucleotides, the CDR3 is TGCAGCGTTGAACCTCGGACAGGGGATCCCTATGGCTACACCTTC. The encoded protein is CSVEPRTGDPYGYTF.

This clone appeared a few times. This chain connects TRBV5-1 to TRBJ2-6; D is possibly TRBD2 (5 bases). The CDR3 is made up of 16 amino acids. The germline CDR1 and CDR2 sequences are SGHRS and YFSETQ. With 7 bases removed from V and 0 bases from J, the gap between germline ends came to 14 bases. CDR3 bases: TGCGCCAGCGGCGAGGGAATGGGCTCTGGGGCCAACGTCCTGACTTTC. Its translation: CASGEGMGSGANVLTF.

This sequence joins TRBV4-2 and TRBJ2-3; 14 bases are a match to TRBD2. The CDR3 length is 16 residues. The V gene end was trimmed by 3 bases and the J gene end by 3 bases; junction bases not matched to a gene: 2. From germline, CDR1 is LGHNA and CDR2 YNFKEQ. CDR3 nucleotides: TGTGCCAGCAGCCAGAGGACTAGCGGGAGGACAGATACGCAGTATTTT. It yields the protein CASSQRTSGRTDTQYF.

This chain joins TRBV5-1 and TRBJ2-1, with D possibly TRBD2 on 6 matching bases. CDR3 size: 16 residues. The ends were cut back, 4 bases at V and 5 bases at J, with 19 bases in the middle. Germline lookup yields CDR1 SGHRS and CDR2 YFSETQ. CDR3: CASSNSFSGTNNEQFF. The CDR3 DNA is TGCGCCAGCAGCAACTCCTTTAGCGGCACAAACAATGAGCAGTTCTTC. Looking up the rest from reference TRBV5-1 and TRBJ2-1 gives the full variable domain: KAGVTQTPRYLIKTRGQQVTLSCSPISGHRSVSWYQQTPGQGLQFLFEYFSETQRNKGNFPGRFSGRQFSNSRSEMNVSTLELGDSALYLCASSNSFSGTNNEQFFGPGTRLTVL.

The gene calls are TRBV11-2 and TRBJ2-2; 10 nucleotides line up with TRBD2. Germline values: CDR1 SGHAT, CDR2 FQNNGV. J lost 6 bases, V lost 1 base, and 14 bases had no gene match. This CDR3 is 19 amino acids long. The CDR3 region is CASSLVGAGGPILSGELFF. CDR3 nucleotide sequence: TGTGCCAGCAGCTTAGTAGGAGCGGGAGGGCCTATTCTCTCCGGGGAGCTGTTTTTT.

This chain links TRBV7-8 with TRBJ2-2, with 12 bases lining up with TRBD2. Germline V lookup: CDR1 SGHVS, CDR2 FQNEAQ. Losses at the gene ends were 0 bases for V and 6 bases for J; bases not matched to a gene: 8. The CDR3 runs to 18 residues. Here the CDR3 reads CASSLAIGLAGTSGELFF. As DNA, the CDR3 is TGTGCCAGCAGCTTAGCAATTGGACTAGCGGGAACCTCCGGGGAGCTGTTTTTT.

This clone was observed a few times. The chain couples TRBV11-3 to TRBJ2-7, with TRBD2 identical over 8 bases. The trim removed 4 bases at V and 1 base at J, leaving 18 bases unmatched. CDR1 SGHNT and CDR2 YENEEA come from the germline V gene. The CDR3 is 19 amino acids. CDR3 region: CASSSLYPRELAVSYEQYF. In DNA, the CDR3 is TGTGCCAGCAGCTCGCTATATCCTCGAGAACTAGCGGTTTCCTACGAGCAGTACTTC.

The rearrangement joins TRBV28 to TRBJ2-7; D might be TRBD2 (5 bases). The CDR3 is made up of 15 amino acids. Germline V gives CDR1 MDHEN, CDR2 SYDVKM. The V end was cut by 4 bases, the J end by 4 bases, with 17 bases between. DNA for the CDR3: TGTGCCAGCAGTTCAACCGGGAAATCGATATACGAGCAGTACTTC. Translating it yields CASSSTGKSIYEQYF.

V is TRBV7-9 and J is TRBJ2-3; tentative D call: TRBD1 (5 bases). Between the trimmed V and J ends, which lost 1 base and 1 base, there was a span of 9 bases. Germline loops: CDR1 SEHNR, CDR2 FQNEAQ (reference sequence). This CDR3 has 15 residues. The CDR3, as DNA: TGTGCCAGCAGCTTAGAGGGGTTTGGCACAGATACGCAGTATTTT. The encoded protein is CASSLEGFGTDTQYF.

J is TRBJ2-2 and V is TRBV7-6; the D is unclear. The germline V gene has CDR1 SGHVS and CDR2 FNYEAQ. V was pared by 1 base and J by 4 bases, with 10 bases between. The CDR3 is 15 residues long. In nucleotides, the CDR3 is TGTGCCAGCAGCTTAGGAGGTGGTGGCACCGGGGAGCTGTTTTTT. This encodes CASSLGGGGTGELFF.

The chain joins TRBV5-4 to TRBJ2-7; 10 bases agree with TRBD1. CDR3 length: 14 amino acids. Germline-derived CDR1 and CDR2 are SGHNT and YYREEE (reference sequence). The J segment lost 3 bases and the V segment lost 0 bases, leaving 0 bases of the junction unmatched. The DNA of the CDR3 is TGTGCCAGCAGCTTGGGGGACAGGGGCTACGAGCAGTACTTC. Translation gives CASSLGDRGYEQYF.